The clone carrying this T cell receptor (beta chain) was recorded at least ten times. This entry is derived from a study of T cells in Graves' hyperthyroidism and ophthalmopathy. The germline gives CDR1 MGHRA, CDR2 YSYEKL. Trimming pared 5 bases from V and 4 bases from J, leaving 6 bases between. The CDR3 totals 11 residues. The CDR3 regions of TCR beta were amplified from RNA transcripts. First-round RT-PCR targeting the TCR CDR3 was performed with the HTBI primer set. MiXCR was run by TCRdb on the multiplex PCR reads, yielding one entry per CDR3 protein. The repertoire includes about 560,000 distinct CDR3 sequences, 14% of them detected once, and about 14% sits in the top ten. Diagnostic decisions used clinical symptoms, serum thyroxine and TRAb, thyroid ultrasound and orbital computed tomography.

The rearrangement joins TRBV4-1 to TRBJ2-7, with D hard to call. Specimen: blood. This TCR derives from a middle-aged woman with Graves' hyperthyroidism. The CDR3 DNA follows: TGCGCCAGCAGCGCTGGATACGAGCAGTACTTC. It encodes CASSAGYEQYF.